This is a list of T cell receptor beta chains from one sample in a study of blood T cell repertoires in COVID-19. Clones were sequenced by immunoSEQ multiplex PCR, and TCRdb holds only the in-frame ones, with some missing. Of 150,000 to 200,000 clones in the sample, 70% to 90% were seen once. The sequencing sample was made of peripheral blood. The receptors were sampled from an older woman with COVID-19, enrolled during active disease. Each CDR3 is given with its conserved first and last residue.

j_call: TRBJ1-1; v_call: TRBV29-1; cdr3_aa: CSVESPRSWTEAFF
j_call: TRBJ1-6; v_call: TRBV7-2; cdr3_aa: CASSILGGANSPLHF
j_call: TRBJ1-6; v_call: TRBV9; cdr3_aa: CATARSGEDSPLHF
j_call: TRBJ2-7; v_call: TRBV5-1; cdr3_aa: CASSAGSGTRSYEQYF
j_call: TRBJ2-5; v_call: TRBV29-1; cdr3_aa: CSVDAGSTTQYF
j_call: TRBJ1-6; v_call: TRBV3-1/TRBV3-2; cdr3_aa: CASSQDGTKNSPLHF
j_call: TRBJ2-2; v_call: TRBV5-1; cdr3_aa: CASSRLLDDTGELFF
j_call: TRBJ1-5; v_call: TRBV20-1; cdr3_aa: CSATEGQPQHF
j_call: TRBJ1-3; v_call: TRBV27; cdr3_aa: CASSPDRVIGSIYF
j_call: TRBJ2-5; v_call: TRBV7-2; cdr3_aa: CASSSDGRGILRQETQYF
j_call: TRBJ1-1; v_call: TRBV28; cdr3_aa: CASSLEALPNTEAFF
j_call: TRBJ2-7; v_call: TRBV28; cdr3_aa: CASSLARDNYEQYF
j_call: TRBJ1-1; v_call: TRBV12-3/TRBV12-4; cdr3_aa: CASSLGENTEAFF
j_call: TRBJ1-5; v_call: TRBV7-9; cdr3_aa: CASSPPGGGDSNQPQHF
j_call: TRBJ2-7; v_call: TRBV21-1; cdr3_aa: CASRKSGGVLAGGGTYEQYF
j_call: TRBJ1-2; v_call: TRBV7-9; cdr3_aa: CASSLGTEDGYTF
j_call: TRBJ2-1; v_call: TRBV2; cdr3_aa: CASSGEALNEQFF
j_call: TRBJ2-3; v_call: TRBV4-2; cdr3_aa: CASSRQTSDRSAQYF
j_call: TRBJ1-3; v_call: TRBV2; cdr3_aa: CASSPSLTARGGNTIYF
j_call: TRBJ2-1; v_call: TRBV10-3; cdr3_aa: CAAGLAGSYNEQFF
j_call: TRBJ2-7; v_call: TRBV5-4; cdr3_aa: CASSMRAVLYEQYF
j_call: TRBJ2-1; v_call: TRBV11-3; cdr3_aa: CASSSYWGLAHNEQFF
j_call: TRBJ1-1; v_call: TRBV6-6; cdr3_aa: CASSYESLNTEAFF
j_call: TRBJ2-7; v_call: TRBV19; cdr3_aa: CASSIGSLQYYEQYF
j_call: TRBJ1-3; v_call: TRBV19; cdr3_aa: CASTIRQGTTLSGNTIYF
j_call: TRBJ2-1; v_call: TRBV4-1; cdr3_aa: CASSQLAGSSYNEQFF
j_call: TRBJ1-4; v_call: TRBV4-3; cdr3_aa: CASSQDKLDRSDEKLFF
j_call: TRBJ2-1; v_call: TRBV19; cdr3_aa: CASSIWGGQGSYNEQFF
j_call: TRBJ2-3; v_call: TRBV2; cdr3_aa: CAREGQGEADTQYF
j_call: TRBJ2-7; v_call: TRBV7-2; cdr3_aa: CASSSRQRADEQYF
j_call: TRBJ2-6; v_call: TRBV9; cdr3_aa: CASSVDIKPAGANVLTF
j_call: TRBJ1-4; v_call: TRBV4-3; cdr3_aa: CASSQDPRATNEKLFF
j_call: TRBJ1-1; v_call: TRBV11-2; cdr3_aa: CASSPLPGQGMGNTEAFF
j_call: TRBJ1-2; v_call: TRBV7-9; cdr3_aa: CASSLLSGGGYTF
j_call: TRBJ1-5; v_call: TRBV2; cdr3_aa: CASSGQSYSNQPQHF
j_call: TRBJ2-2; v_call: TRBV4-2; cdr3_aa: CASSPSSGRRATGELFF
j_call: TRBJ1-5; v_call: TRBV19; cdr3_aa: CASSIEQGGADQPQHF
j_call: TRBJ2-7; v_call: TRBV21-1; cdr3_aa: CANNPDYPYEQYF
j_call: TRBJ1-6; v_call: TRBV7-2; cdr3_aa: CASSFPGGASPLHF
j_call: TRBJ2-1; v_call: TRBV7-9; cdr3_aa: CASSLVAGGRNHNEQFF
j_call: TRBJ2-1; v_call: TRBV4-1; cdr3_aa: CASSQETAVSYNEQFF
j_call: TRBJ2-7; v_call: TRBV9; cdr3_aa: CASSVELAGVGEQYF
j_call: TRBJ2-3; v_call: TRBV9; cdr3_aa: CASSVVVAGDPDTQYF
j_call: TRBJ2-5; v_call: TRBV4-1; cdr3_aa: CASSQGERAGAQYF
j_call: TRBJ1-2; v_call: TRBV7-2; cdr3_aa: CASRKDTANYGYTF
j_call: TRBJ2-2; v_call: TRBV9; cdr3_aa: CASNRLAGETGELFF
j_call: TRBJ1-2; v_call: TRBV6-5; cdr3_aa: CASSYRNSNYGYTF
j_call: TRBJ2-7; v_call: TRBV28; cdr3_aa: CASSSPLRRIYEQYF
j_call: TRBJ2-1; v_call: TRBV5-1; cdr3_aa: CASSLGDRGSYNEQFF
j_call: TRBJ2-2; v_call: TRBV7-2; cdr3_aa: CASSRGRTGELFF
j_call: TRBJ1-1; v_call: TRBV29-1; cdr3_aa: CSVTGGTEAFF
j_call: TRBJ2-7; v_call: TRBV9; cdr3_aa: CASSPQASLVPYEQYF
j_call: TRBJ1-1; v_call: TRBV9; cdr3_aa: CASSERGEPEAFF
j_call: TRBJ1-1; v_call: TRBV27; cdr3_aa: CASSLRQGYTEAFF
j_call: TRBJ2-1; v_call: TRBV27; cdr3_aa: CASSLSYYPGTSGIGYNEQFF
j_call: TRBJ1-1; v_call: TRBV12-3/TRBV12-4; cdr3_aa: CASSTRNTEAFF
j_call: TRBJ2-7; v_call: TRBV27; cdr3_aa: CASSLSQGLGFGEQYF
j_call: TRBJ1-1; v_call: TRBV28; cdr3_aa: CASSLSFLEAFF